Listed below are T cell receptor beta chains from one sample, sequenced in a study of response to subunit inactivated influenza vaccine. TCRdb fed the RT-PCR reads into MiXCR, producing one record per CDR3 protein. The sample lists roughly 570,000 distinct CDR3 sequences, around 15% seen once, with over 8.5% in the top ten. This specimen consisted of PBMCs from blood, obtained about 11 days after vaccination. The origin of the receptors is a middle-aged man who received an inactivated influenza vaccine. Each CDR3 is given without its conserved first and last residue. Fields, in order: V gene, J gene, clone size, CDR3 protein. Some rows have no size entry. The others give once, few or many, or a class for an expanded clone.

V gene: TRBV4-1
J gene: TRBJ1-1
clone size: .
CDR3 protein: ASSQVATGGITEAF

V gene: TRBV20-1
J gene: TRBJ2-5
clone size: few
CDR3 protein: SGYRETQY

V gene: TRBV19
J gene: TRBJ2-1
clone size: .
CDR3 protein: ASRIGGIQTSGRYNEQF

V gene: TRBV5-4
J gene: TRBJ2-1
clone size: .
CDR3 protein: ASSSTTGLHYNEQF

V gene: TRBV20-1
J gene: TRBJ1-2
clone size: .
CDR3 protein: SSGGANYGYT

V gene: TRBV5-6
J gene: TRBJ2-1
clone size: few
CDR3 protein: ASSLSGGQGTF

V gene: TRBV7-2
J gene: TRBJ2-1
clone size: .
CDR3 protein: ASSPASESYNEQF

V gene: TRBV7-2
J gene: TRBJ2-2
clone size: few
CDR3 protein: ASSLAGTKNTGELF

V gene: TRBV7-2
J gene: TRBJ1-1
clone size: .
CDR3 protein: ASSTWYIEAF

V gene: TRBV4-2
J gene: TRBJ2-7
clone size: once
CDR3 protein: ASSWGLAGADEQY

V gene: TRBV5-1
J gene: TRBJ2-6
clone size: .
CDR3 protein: ASSLTGAIISGANVLT

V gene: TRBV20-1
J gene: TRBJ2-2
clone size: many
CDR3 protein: SARDITGDNTGELF

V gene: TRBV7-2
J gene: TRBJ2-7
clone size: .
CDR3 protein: ASSLIAGEYEQY

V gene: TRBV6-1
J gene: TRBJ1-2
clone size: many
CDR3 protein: ASSETSVGFNGYT

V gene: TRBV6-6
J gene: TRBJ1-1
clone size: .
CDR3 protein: ASLGVGTEAF

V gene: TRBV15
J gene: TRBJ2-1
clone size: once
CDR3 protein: ATAPGLTTNEQF

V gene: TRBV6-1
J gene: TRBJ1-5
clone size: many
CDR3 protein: ASSARRSNQPQH

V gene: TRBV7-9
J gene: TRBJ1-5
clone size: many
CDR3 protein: ASSFGTVSNQPQH

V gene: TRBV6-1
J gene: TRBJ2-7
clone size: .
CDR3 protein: ASSVRPGTGSVSYEQY

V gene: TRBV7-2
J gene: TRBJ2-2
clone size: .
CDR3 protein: ASSWRIANTGELF

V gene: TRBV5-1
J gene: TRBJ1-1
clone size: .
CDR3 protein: ASSPAQNTEAF

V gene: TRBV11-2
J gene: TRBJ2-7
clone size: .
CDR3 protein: ASSPLAGVYEQY

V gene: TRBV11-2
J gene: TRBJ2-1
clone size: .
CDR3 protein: ASSSIGGPPYNEQF

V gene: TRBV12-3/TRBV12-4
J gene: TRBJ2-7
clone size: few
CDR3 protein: ASSFGTRNRYEQY

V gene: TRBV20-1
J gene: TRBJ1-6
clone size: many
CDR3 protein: SARDRTGRNSPLH

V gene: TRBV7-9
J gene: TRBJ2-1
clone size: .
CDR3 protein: ASSLAGGYEQF

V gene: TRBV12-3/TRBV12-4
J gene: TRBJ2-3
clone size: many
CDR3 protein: ASTLLIKADTQY

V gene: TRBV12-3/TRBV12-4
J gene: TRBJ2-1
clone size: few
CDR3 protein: ASSTAGGRFNEQF

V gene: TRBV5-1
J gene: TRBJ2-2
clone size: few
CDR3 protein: ASRVGQANTGELF

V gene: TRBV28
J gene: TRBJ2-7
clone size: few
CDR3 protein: ATEPWARDEQY

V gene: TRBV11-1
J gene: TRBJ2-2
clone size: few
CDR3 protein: ASSLGDFAGVDTGELF

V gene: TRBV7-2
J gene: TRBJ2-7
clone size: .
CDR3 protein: ASSRTSGNPYEQY

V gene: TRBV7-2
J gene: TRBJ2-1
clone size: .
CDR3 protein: ASSFGLASEQF

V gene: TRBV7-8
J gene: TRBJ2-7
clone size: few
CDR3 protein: ASSLTQQGTYEQY

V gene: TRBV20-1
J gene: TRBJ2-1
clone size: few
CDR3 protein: SARFRRGGLNEQF

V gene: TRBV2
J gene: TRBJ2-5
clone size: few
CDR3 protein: ASAYQETQY

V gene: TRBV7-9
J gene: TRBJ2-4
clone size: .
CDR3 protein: ASSVAGGERAKNIQY

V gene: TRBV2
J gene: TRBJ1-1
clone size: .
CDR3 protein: ASSELQGIGTEAF

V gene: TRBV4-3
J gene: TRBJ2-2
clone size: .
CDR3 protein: ASSQQKGQANTGELF

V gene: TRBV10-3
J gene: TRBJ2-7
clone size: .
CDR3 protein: AISESRDRPTYEQY

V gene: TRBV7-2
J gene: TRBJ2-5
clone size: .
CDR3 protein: ASSFFGPQETQY

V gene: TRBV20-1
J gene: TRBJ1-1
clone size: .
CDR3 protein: SARVGGGTEAF

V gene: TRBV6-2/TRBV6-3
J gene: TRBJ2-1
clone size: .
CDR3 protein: ASSLQERYNEQF

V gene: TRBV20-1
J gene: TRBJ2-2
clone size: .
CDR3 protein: SARDASRLETGELF

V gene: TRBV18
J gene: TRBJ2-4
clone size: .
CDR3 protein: ASSPRVGQGGTKNIQY

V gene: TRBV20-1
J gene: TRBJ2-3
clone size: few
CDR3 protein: SANSGRAADTQY

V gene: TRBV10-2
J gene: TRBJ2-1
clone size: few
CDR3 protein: ATVTGNEQF

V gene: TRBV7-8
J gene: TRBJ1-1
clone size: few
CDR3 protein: ASSSTDGGAF

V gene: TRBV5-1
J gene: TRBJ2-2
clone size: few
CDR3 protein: ASSTGTFRAGELF

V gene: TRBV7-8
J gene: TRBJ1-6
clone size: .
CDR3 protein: ASSSGGVSSYNSPLH

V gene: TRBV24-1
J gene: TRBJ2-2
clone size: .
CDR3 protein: ATSTGQGITGELF

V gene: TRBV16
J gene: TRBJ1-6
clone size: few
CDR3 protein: ASSQPGRLSSYNSPLH

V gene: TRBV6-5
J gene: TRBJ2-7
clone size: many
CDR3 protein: ASSYSGQPAYEQY

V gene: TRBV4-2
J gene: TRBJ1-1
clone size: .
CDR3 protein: ASSAAEHLNTEAF